The present T cell receptor beta chain was sequenced within a study of technical replicates of blood from a few donors. The germline V gene has CDR1 SEHNR and CDR2 FQNEAQ (reference sequence). CDR3 size: 12 residues. Deletions cut 8 bases from V and 5 bases from J, with 10 bases between. The table came from immunoSEQ multiplex PCR; TCRdb's copy has only in-frame clones and leaves some out. The sample has approximately 97,000 clones; 96% are singletons. V is TRBV7-9 and J is TRBJ1-5, with unresolved D. Sequenced: T cells isolated from PBMCs. This TCR was sampled from a human donor in good health. CDR3 protein: CASAREDQPQHF. The CDR3 bases are TGTGCCAGCGCCCGGGAGGATCAGCCCCAGCATTTT.